This TCR beta chain was identified in a study of T cell repertoires in cytomegalovirus infection. Study details: Carrying CMV and the relevant HLA type showed in public TCR beta signatures.

With respect to this clonotype: The antigen remains unidentified.

Each CDR3 protein gets one entry after TCRdb re-called the reads with MiXCR. The sample lists approximately 910,000 distinct CDR3 sequences; around a third were seen once. General observations from the study: CMV carriers having the relevant HLA were flagged by cumulative public TCR beta family frequency. HLA-C-restricted TCR beta clonotypes specific for CMV led the ex vivo response.

Sequenced material: cultured CD8+ T cells from PBMCs, taken from culture after CMV antigen stimulation. This TCR derives from a human donor in good health (CMV status not recorded). Some clones in this sample may be carry-over from other donors' samples.

The CDR3: CASSIQDQLTEAFF. CDR3 DNA: TGTGCCAGCAGCATACAGGACCAGTTAACTGAAGCTTTCTTT. The V call is TRBV13, the J call TRBJ1-1; possible D gene TRBD1, 5 bases. The CDR3 loop spans 14 amino acids. V was shortened by 5 bases and J by 5 bases, with 15 bases between the two germline ends. CDR1 is PRHDT, CDR2 FYEKMQ, per germline (reference sequence).